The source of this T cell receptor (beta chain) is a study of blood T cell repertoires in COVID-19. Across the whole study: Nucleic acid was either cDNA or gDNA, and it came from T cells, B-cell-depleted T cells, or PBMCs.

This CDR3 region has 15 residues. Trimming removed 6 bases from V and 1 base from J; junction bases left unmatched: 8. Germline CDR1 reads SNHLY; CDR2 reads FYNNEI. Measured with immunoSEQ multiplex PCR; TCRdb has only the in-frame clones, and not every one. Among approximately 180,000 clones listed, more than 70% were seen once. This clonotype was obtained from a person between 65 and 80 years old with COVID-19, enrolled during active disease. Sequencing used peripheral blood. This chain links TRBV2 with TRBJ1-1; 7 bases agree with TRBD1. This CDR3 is CASRDADRPNTEAFF. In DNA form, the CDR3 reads TGTGCCAGCAGGGATGCGGACAGGCCGAACACTGAAGCTTTCTTT.